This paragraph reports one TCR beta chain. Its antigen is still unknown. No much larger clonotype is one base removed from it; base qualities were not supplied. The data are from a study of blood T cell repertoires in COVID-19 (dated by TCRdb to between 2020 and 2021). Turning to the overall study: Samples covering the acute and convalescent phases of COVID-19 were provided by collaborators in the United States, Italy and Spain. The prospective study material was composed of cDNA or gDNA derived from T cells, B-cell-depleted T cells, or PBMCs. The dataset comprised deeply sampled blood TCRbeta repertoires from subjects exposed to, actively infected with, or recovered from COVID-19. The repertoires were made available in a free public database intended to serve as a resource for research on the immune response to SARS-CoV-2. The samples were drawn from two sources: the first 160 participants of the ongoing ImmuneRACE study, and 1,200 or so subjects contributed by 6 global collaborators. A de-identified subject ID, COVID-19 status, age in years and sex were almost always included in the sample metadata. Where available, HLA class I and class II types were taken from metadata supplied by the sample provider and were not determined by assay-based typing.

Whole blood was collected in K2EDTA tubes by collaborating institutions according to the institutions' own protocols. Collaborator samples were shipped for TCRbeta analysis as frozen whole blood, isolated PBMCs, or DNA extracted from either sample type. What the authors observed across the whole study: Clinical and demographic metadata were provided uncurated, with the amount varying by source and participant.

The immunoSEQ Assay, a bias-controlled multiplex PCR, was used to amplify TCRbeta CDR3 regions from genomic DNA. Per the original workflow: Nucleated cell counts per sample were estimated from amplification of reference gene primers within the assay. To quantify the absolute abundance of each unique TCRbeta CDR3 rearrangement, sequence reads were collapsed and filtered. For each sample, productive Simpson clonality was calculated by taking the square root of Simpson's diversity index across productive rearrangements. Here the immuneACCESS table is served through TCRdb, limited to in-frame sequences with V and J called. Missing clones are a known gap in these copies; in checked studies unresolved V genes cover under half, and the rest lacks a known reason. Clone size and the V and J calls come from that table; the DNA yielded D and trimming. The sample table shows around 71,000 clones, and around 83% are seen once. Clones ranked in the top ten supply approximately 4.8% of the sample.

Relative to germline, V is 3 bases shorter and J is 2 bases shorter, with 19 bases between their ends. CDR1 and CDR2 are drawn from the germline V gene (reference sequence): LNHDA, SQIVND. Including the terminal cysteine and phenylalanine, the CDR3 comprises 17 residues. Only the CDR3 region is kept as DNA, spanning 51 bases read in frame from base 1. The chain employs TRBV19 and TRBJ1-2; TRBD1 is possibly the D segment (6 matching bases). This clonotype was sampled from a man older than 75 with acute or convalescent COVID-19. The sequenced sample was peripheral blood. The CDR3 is CASSITALGGANYGYTF. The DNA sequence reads TGTGCCAGTAGTATCACGGCCCTGGGGGGGGCCAACTATGGCTACACCTTC.